This TCR beta chain was documented in a study of beta chain features in type 1 diabetes. Overall study findings and caveats: Moderately but significantly shorter TCRB CDR3s were found in Type 1 diabetes patients in all four CD4+ subsets.

Isolated RNA was reverse transcribed in full, so expressed TCRB transcripts were sequenced. This table comes from immunoSEQ multiplex PCR, and its TCRdb copy is limited to in-frame clones, with some not included. This table holds some 700,000 clones, around an eighth found once. Sorted CD4+ subsets: naive, central memory, regulatory, stem cell-like memory (CD45RO/CCR7/CD25/CD127/CD95/CD27 panel). Once sorted, every population was more than 95% pure. Comments on this clone: The antigen remains unidentified.

CDR1 is LGHNA and CDR2 is YNFKEQ in the germline V gene. Trimming pared 1 base from V and 1 base from J, leaving 11 bases between. This CDR3 is built from 17 residues. Sequenced material: naive CD4+ T cells from blood. V usage is TRBV4-2 and J usage is TRBJ2-6; D not resolved. This clonotype was obtained from a man between 18 and 35 years old with type 1 diabetes. CDR3 amino acids: CASSQVELGSGANVLTF. The CDR3 DNA is TGTGCCAGCAGCCAAGTTGAGTTGGGGTCTGGGGCCAACGTCCTGACTTTC.